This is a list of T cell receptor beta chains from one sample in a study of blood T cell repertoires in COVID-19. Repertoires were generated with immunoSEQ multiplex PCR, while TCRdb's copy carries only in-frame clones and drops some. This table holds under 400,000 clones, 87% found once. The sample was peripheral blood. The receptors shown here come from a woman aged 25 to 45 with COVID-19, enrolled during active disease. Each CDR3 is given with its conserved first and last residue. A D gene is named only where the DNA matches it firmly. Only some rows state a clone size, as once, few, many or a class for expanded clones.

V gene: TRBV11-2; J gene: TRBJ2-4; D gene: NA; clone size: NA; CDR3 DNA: TGTGCCAGCAGCTTAGTAGGTCTACGGGACATTCAGTACTTC; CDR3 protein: CASSLVGLRDIQYF
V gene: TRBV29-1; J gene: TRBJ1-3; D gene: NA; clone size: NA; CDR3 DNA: TGCAGCGTTGTGTTGGATGGGCTCGGAAACACCATATATTTT; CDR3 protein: CSVVLDGLGNTIYF
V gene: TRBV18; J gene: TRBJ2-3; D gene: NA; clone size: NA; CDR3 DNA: TGTGCCAGCTCACCGGGCAGGAGCACAGATACGCAGTATTTT; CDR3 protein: CASSPGRSTDTQYF
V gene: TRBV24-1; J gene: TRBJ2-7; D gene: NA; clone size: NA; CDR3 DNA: TGTGCCACCAGTGATCAGGGGCGGGAGCAGTACTTC; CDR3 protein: CATSDQGREQYF
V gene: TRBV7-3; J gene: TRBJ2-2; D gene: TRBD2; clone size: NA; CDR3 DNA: TGTGCCAGCAGCTTAAATTCAGTAGCGGGAGTGTCCGGGGAGCTGTTTTTT; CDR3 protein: CASSLNSVAGVSGELFF
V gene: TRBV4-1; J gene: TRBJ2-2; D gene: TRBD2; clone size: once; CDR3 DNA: TGCGCCAGCACCCAGAGGAGAGCGGGAGACACCGGGGAGCTGTTTTTT; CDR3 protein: CASTQRRAGDTGELFF
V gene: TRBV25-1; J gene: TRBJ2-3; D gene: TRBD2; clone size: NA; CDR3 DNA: TGTGCCAGCAGCCCCGGGGGGGCAGATACGCAGTATTTT; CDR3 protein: CASSPGGADTQYF
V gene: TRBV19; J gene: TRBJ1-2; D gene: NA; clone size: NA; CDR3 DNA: TGTGCCAGTAGTATCCCAGCTAACTATGGCTACACCTTC; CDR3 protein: CASSIPANYGYTF
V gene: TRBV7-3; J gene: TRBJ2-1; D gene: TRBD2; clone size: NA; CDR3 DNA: TGTGCCAGCAGTAGGTTAGCGGGAGGTGGTGAGCAGTTCTTC; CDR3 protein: CASSRLAGGGEQFF
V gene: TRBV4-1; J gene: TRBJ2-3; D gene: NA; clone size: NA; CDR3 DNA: TGCGCCAGCAGCCAAGATAAAGATAGCGCGAGTGGGGATACGCAGTATTTT; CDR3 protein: CASSQDKDSASGDTQYF
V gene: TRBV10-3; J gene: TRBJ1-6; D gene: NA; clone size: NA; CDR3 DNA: TGTGCCATCAGCGACAGGACCAATTCACCCCTCCACTTT; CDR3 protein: CAISDRTNSPLHF
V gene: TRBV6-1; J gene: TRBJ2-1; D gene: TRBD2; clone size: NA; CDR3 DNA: TGTGCCAGCAGTGAATCAGGGACTAGCTACAATGAGCAGTTCTTC; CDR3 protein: CASSESGTSYNEQFF
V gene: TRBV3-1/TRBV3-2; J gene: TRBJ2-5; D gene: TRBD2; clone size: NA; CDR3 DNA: TGTGCCAGCAGCCAAGATCGGATGGGCGGGAGGTACCAAGAGACCCAGTACTTC; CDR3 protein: CASSQDRMGGRYQETQYF
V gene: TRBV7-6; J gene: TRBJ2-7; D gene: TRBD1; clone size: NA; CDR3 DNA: TGTGCCAGCAGCAACCCGGGACAGGGGTTCCACGAGCAGTACTTC; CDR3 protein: CASSNPGQGFHEQYF
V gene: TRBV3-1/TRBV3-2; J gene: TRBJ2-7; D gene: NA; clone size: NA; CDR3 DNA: TGTGCCAGCAGCCAAGCAGGCGGGCACTCCTACGAGCAGTACTTC; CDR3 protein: CASSQAGGHSYEQYF
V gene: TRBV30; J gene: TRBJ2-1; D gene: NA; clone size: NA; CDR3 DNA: TGTGCCTGGAGTACAACAGGAGAGCAGTTCTTC; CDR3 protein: CAWSTTGEQFF
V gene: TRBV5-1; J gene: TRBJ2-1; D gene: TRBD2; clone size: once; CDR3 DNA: TGCGCCAGCACCTCCGTCGGGACTAGCGGGAGCTCCTACAATGAGCAGTTCTTC; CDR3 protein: CASTSVGTSGSSYNEQFF
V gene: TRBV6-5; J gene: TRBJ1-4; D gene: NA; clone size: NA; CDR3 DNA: TGTGCCAGCAGCAGGGGTGAAAAACTGTTTTTT; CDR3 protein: CASSRGEKLFF
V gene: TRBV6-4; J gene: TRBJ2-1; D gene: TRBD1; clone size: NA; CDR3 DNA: TGTGCCAGCAGTGACTCCGGACAGGGGTGGCAGTTCTTC; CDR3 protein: CASSDSGQGWQFF
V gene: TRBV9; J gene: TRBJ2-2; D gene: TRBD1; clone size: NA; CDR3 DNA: TGTGCCAGCAGCGTAGGGCTTGGACAGGGACACGGGGAGCTGTTTTTT; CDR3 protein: CASSVGLGQGHGELFF
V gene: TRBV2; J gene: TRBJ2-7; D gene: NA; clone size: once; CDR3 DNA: TGTGCCAGATCAGCCACTAGTCTAATGAACAGCGAGCAGTACTTC; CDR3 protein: CARSATSLMNSEQYF
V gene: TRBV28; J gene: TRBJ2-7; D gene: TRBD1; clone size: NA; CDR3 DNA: TGTGCCAGCAGCTGGGGACAGGGGACCTACGAGCAGTACTTC; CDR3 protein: CASSWGQGTYEQYF
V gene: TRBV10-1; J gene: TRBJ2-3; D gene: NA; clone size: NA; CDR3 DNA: TGCGCCAGCAACGGGGACACAGATACGCAGTATTTT; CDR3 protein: CASNGDTDTQYF
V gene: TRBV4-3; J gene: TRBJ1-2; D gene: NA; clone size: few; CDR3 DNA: TGCGCCAGCAGCCAAGATAGTGGGAGGACCCAAGGCTACACCTTC; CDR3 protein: CASSQDSGRTQGYTF
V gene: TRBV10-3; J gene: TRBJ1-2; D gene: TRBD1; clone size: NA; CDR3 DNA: TGTGCCATCAGTCCAAGGACAGGTGGGGTCTATGGCTACACCTTC; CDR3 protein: CAISPRTGGVYGYTF
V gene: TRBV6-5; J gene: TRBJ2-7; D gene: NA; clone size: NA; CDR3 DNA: TGTGCCAGCAGTTTTTCCGCCGGAGCCTACGAGCAGTACTTC; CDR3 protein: CASSFSAGAYEQYF
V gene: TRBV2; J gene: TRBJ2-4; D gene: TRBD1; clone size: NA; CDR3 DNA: TGTGCCAGCAATGAGGGGGCGAACATTCAGTACTTC; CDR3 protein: CASNEGANIQYF
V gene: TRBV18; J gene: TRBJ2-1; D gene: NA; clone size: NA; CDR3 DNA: TGTGCCAGCTCACAACAGCAGGATGAGCAGTTCTTC; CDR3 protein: CASSQQQDEQFF
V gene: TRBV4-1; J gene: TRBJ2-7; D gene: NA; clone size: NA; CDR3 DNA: TGCGCCAGCAGCCGCATACTTTCCTACGAGCAGTACTTC; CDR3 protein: CASSRILSYEQYF
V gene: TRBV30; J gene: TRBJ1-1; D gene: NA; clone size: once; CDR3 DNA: TGTGCCATGGACAGGAACACTGAAGCTTTCTTT; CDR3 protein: CAMDRNTEAFF
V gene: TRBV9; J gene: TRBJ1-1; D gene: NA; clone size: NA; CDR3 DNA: TGTGCCAGCAGCTCAGATTCCCGACAGGCTGACACTGAAGCTTTCTTT; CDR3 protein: CASSSDSRQADTEAFF
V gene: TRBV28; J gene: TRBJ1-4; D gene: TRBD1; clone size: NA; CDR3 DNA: TGTGCCAGCAGTTGGGACAGGGGAGACGAAAAACTGTTTTTT; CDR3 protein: CASSWDRGDEKLFF
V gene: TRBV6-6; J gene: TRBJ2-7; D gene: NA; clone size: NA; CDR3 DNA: TGTGCCAGCAGTTACTCGCCCAGCTACGAGCAGTACTTC; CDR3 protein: CASSYSPSYEQYF
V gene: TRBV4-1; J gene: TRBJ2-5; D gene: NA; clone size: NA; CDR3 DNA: TGCGCCAGCAGCCAAGAGATTGAAAAGGGGTTTCAAGAGACCCAGTACTTC; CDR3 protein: CASSQEIEKGFQETQYF
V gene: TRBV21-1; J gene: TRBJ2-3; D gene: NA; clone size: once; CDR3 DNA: TGTGCCAGCAGCAAAGCAAGCGGGACCCCTAGCACAGATACGCAGTATTTT; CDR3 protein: CASSKASGTPSTDTQYF
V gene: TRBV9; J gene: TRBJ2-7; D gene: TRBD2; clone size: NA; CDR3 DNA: TGTGCCAGATACCCGGGACGTTGTTCGGGAGGGAAATCTTACGAGCAGTACTTC; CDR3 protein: CARYPGRCSGGKSYEQYF
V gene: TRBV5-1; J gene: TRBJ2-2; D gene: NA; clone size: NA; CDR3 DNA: TGCGCCAGCAGCTTGGCCGGACAAGTGAACACCGGGGAGCTGTTTTTT; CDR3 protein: CASSLAGQVNTGELFF
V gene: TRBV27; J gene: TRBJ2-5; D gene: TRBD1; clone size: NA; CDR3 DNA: TGTGCCAGCAGTTGGACAGGGGGCTACCAAGAGACCCAGTACTTC; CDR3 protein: CASSWTGGYQETQYF
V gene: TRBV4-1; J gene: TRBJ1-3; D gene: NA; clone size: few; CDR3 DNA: TGCGCCAGCAGCCCCTCAGTTGGAAACACCATATATTTT; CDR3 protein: CASSPSVGNTIYF
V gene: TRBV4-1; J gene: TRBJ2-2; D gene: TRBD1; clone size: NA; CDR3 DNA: TGCGCCAGCAGCCAAGATGAAAACAGGGGGACCGGGGAGCTGTTTTTT; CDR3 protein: CASSQDENRGTGELFF
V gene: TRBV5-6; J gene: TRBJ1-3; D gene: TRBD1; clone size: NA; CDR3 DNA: TGTGCCAGCAGCCTTGCGGGACAGGTCGCTGGAAACACCATATATTTT; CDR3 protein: CASSLAGQVAGNTIYF
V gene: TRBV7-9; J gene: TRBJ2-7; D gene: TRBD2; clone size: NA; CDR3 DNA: TGTGCCAGCAGACTGACTAGCGGGAAGAACGAGCAGTACTTC; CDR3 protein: CASRLTSGKNEQYF
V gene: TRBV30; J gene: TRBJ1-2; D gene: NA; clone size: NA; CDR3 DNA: TGTGCCTGGAGTGCGGGGGTCTATGGCTACACCTTC; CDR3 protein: CAWSAGVYGYTF
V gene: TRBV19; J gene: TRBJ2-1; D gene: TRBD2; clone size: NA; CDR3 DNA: TGTGCCAGTAGTAAGATTCTAGCGGGAGGGCCCCGTGAGCAGTTCTTC; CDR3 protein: CASSKILAGGPREQFF
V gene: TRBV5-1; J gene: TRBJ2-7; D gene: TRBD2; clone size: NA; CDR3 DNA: TGCGCCAGCAGTTCCGGACTAGCAGCTACCTACGAGCAGTACTTC; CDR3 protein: CASSSGLAATYEQYF